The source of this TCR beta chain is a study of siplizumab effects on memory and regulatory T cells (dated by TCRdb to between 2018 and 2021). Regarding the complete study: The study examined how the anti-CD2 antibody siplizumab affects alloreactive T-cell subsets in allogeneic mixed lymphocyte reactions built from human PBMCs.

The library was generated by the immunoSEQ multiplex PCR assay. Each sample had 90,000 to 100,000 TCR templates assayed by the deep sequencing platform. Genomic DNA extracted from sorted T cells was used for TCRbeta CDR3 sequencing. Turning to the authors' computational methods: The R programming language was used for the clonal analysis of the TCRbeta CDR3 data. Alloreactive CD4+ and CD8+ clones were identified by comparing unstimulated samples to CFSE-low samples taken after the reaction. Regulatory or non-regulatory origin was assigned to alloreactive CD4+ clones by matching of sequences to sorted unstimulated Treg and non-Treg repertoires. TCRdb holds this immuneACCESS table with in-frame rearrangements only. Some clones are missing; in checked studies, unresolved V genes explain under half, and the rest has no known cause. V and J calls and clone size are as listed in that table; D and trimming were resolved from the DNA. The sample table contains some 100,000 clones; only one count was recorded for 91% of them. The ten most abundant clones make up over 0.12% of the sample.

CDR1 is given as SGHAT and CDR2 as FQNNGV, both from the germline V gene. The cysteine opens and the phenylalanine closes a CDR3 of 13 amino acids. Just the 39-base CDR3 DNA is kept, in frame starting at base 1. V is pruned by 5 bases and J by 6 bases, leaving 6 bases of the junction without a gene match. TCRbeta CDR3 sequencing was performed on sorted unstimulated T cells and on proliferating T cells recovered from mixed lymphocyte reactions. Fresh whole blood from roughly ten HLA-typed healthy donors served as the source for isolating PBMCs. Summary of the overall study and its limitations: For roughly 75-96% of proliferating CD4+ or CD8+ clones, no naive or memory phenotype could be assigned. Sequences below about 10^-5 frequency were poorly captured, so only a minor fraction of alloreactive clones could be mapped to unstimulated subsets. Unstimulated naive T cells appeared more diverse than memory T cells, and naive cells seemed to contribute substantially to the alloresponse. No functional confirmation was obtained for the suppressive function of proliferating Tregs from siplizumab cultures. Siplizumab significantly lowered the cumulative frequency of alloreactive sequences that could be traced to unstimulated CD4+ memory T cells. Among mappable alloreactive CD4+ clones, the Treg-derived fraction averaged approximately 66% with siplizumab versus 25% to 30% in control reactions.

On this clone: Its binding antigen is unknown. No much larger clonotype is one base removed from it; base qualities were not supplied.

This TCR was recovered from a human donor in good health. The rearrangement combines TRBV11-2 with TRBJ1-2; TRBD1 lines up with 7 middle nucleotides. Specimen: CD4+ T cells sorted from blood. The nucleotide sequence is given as TGTGCCAGCAGCCCGCATGACAGGGATGGCTACACCTTC. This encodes CASSPHDRDGYTF.